Listed below are T cell receptor beta chains from one sample, sequenced in a study of neoadjuvant anti-PD-1 for oral cavity cancer. The protocol was immunoSEQ multiplex PCR, while the TCRdb copy is restricted to in-frame clones and leaves out a portion. The data contain 50,000 to 65,000 clones, approximately 79% of them singletons. The specimen comprised PBMCs, sampled before nivolumab (anti-PD-1) treatment. The receptors come from a person aged 40 to 85 with oral cavity squamous cell carcinoma. Both conserved end residues are part of each CDR3. Fields, in order: V gene, clone size, D gene, J gene, CDR3 DNA, CDR3 protein. The D gene is left open where the match is weak. Where a row states a size, it is once, few, many or the class of an expanded clone; other rows omit it.

v_gene: TRBV7-2
abundance: -
d_gene: -
j_gene: TRBJ2-2
CDR3nt: TGTGCCAGCAGCTTAGTACCTCGGCCTCCCGGGGAGCTGTTTTTT
CDR3aa: CASSLVPRPPGELFF

v_gene: TRBV4-2
abundance: -
d_gene: TRBD2
j_gene: TRBJ2-5
CDR3nt: TGTGCCAGCAGCCAGGCGGGACTAGCGGTGGGGTACCAAGAGACCCAGTACTTC
CDR3aa: CASSQAGLAVGYQETQYF

v_gene: TRBV15
abundance: -
d_gene: TRBD1
j_gene: TRBJ1-4
CDR3nt: TGTGCCACCAGCAGAGAGGACAGGGTTTCTGAAAAACTGTTTTTT
CDR3aa: CATSREDRVSEKLFF

v_gene: TRBV10-3
abundance: -
d_gene: TRBD2
j_gene: TRBJ2-5
CDR3nt: TGTGCCATCAATCGCGGGGGGGCTGGGGAGACCCAGTACTTC
CDR3aa: CAINRGGAGETQYF

v_gene: TRBV5-4
abundance: -
d_gene: -
j_gene: TRBJ2-3
CDR3nt: TGTGCCAGCAGCTTGGTGCAGGACACAGATACGCAGTATTTT
CDR3aa: CASSLVQDTDTQYF

v_gene: TRBV5-6
abundance: once
d_gene: -
j_gene: TRBJ2-7
CDR3nt: TGTGCCAGCAGCTCGACAGGGAGGGTTTCCTACGAGCAGTACTTC
CDR3aa: CASSSTGRVSYEQYF

v_gene: TRBV11-3
abundance: -
d_gene: -
j_gene: TRBJ1-3
CDR3nt: TGTGCCAGCAGCTTAGGCGCAGGGGTCCCTGGAAACACCATATATTTT
CDR3aa: CASSLGAGVPGNTIYF

v_gene: TRBV7-9
abundance: few
d_gene: TRBD2
j_gene: TRBJ2-4
CDR3nt: TGTGCCAGCAGCGTGACTAGCGGGGGGCCAGAGGTGCAGTACTTC
CDR3aa: CASSVTSGGPEVQYF

v_gene: TRBV18
abundance: -
d_gene: TRBD1
j_gene: TRBJ1-1
CDR3nt: TGTGCCAGCTCAGGGCGGACAGGGCCGAACACTGAAGCTTTCTTT
CDR3aa: CASSGRTGPNTEAFF

v_gene: TRBV28
abundance: -
d_gene: -
j_gene: TRBJ1-2
CDR3nt: TGTGCCAGCAGTTTACGGGCAGGTGCCTATGGCTACACCTTC
CDR3aa: CASSLRAGAYGYTF